This T cell receptor beta chain comes out of a study of cytomegalovirus exposure and HLA in healthy donors (dated by TCRdb to about 2017). Background for the entire study: According to an earlier analysis of several hundred of the donors, roughly 180 million T cells yielded over 90 million unique TCR beta sequences and 276 Gb of sequence data. To study patterns of TCR occurrence, a later analysis re-analyzed previously published TCR beta repertoires from under 750 donors and added high-resolution HLA genotyping. To predict cytomegalovirus infection status, the study brought together high-throughput TCR immunosequencing, statistical association of individual TCRs with disease status, and machine learning. About five DR-DQ haplotypes were treated as single units for association and clustering because of strong linkage in the cohort. In a later genetic analysis, genome-wide SNP genotypes for about three fifths of the roughly 670 donors were used, and that subset was treated as a discovery cohort. HLA typing covered class I and class II loci at four-digit resolution. In an earlier analysis of roughly 600 of the donors, high-throughput TCR beta sequencing was used to judge whether each TCR beta V gene segment behaved as functional or pseudogenic. Of the 398 genotyped donors, over 65% fell in the genetic ancestry cluster associated with self-reported Caucasian donors. All discovery cohort repertoires had been generated on a single sequencing platform. A separate validation cohort of roughly 130 different subjects was used in addition to the 666-subject first cohort. The study profiled the T cell repertoires of approximately 700 subjects by immunosequencing and related them to cytomegalovirus serostatus. Rather than using new phenotypic data, the later analysis identified candidate immune exposures from TCR beta sequences and from how often those sequences occurred across donors. Donor age, sex, ethnicity and CMV serostatus were compiled alongside the repertoire data. Typing coverage differed by locus: A, B, C, DRB1 and DQB1 were typed in about 620-630 donors, DQA1 in approximately 520, DPA1 in 600 to 610, and DPB1 in about 450. On average, around 240,000 unique TCR beta nucleotide sequences were sequenced per donor among 398 genotyped donors of the cohort, with roughly a sixth of those sequences being non-productive. The study aimed to test whether signatures of past pathogen exposure could be identified by cataloging public T cell receptors. About 320 gigabases of sequencing data and approximately 84 million unique TCR sequences were included in an early release covering about 620 HLA-typed donors. The paper as a whole reports these results and caveats: The only immune exposure information available for the cohort was CMV serostatus. Linkage disequilibrium might explain the correlated functional status among segregating V segments, but an unknown experimental factor could not be ruled out. According to the authors, the approach could potentially be generalized to other disease states and immunological phenotypes. Specific HLA alleles were associated with some 15,000 TCR beta sequences at a false discovery rate of 0.05 in a later analysis. A later genetic analysis reported fewer N-insertions in productive TCRs among donors in an Asian-associated ancestry cluster than the roughly 700-donor mean. In a later analysis, HLA-associated TCR beta chains were found to be more clonally expanded and to have lower generation probabilities than equally common non-associated chains. A further reported finding was that TCR beta sequences accurately predicted the HLA-A and HLA-B alleles for most subjects in the first cohort. A later analysis reported that several top co-occurrence clusters appeared linked to parvovirus B19, influenza, CMV and Epstein-Barr virus. In vitro tests confirmed that a few of the cytomegalovirus-associated TCR beta chains recognize cytomegalovirus antigens. Because some donors lacked HLA typing at each locus, the association tests relied only on the typed subset. A cluster of highly shared sequence variants was judged likely to represent a technical artifact of the sequencing pipeline. This cohort had only TCR beta chains sequenced, and the lack of alpha or paired-chain data limited which features could be detected. Most CMV-associated TCR beta chains appeared to be HLA-restricted in a later analysis, and the HLA associations seemed to be driven largely by CMV exposure. According to a later analysis, TCR association rates differed among HLA loci, with DRB1 alleles showing the most associated TCRs and HLA-C alleles showing the fewest. A total of fewer than 200 TCR beta chains were listed by the study as associated with cytomegalovirus. The classifier was reported to diagnose cytomegalovirus status with high specificity and sensitivity in both the original and validation cohorts. In an earlier analysis of some 500 of the donors, most TCR beta V segments were observed in productive rearrangements about 87% or about 30% of the time, broadly matching IMGT annotations. The earlier analysis of a few hundred of the donors excluded roughly 17 rarely observed V segments, including chromosome 9 orphons, because counts were too low. Assigning TCR associations to individual alleles was difficult when HLA alleles, especially DR and DQ, strongly co-occurred. Most TCR sequences were observed very rarely across donors, whereas some public TCRs were present in many individuals. A later genetic analysis associated a missense DCLRE1C variant with V-gene and J-gene trimming of TCR beta chains, and an independent cohort replicated the association. Presence/absence analyses assumed roughly uniform sequencing depth across donors, an assumption that may not hold. Because the 87-base-pair reads could not distinguish some IMGT-functional V segments, including TRBV6-2 and TRBV6-3, those segments were excluded.

Inclusive of the bounding cysteine and phenylalanine, the CDR3 is 13 residues long. The sequence is cut down to CDR3 DNA, 39 bases in frame from base 1. At the junction V is shortened by 6 bases and J by 9 bases; bases outside the gene matches: 13. Based on the germline V gene, the CDR1 and CDR2 sequences are SQVTM and ANQGSEA. In total, approximately 700 healthy bone marrow donors made up the cohort. Cohort members were all nominally healthy when sampled, although unrecorded immune exposures were likely present. CMV serostatus was recorded as positive for about 300 and negative for about half of the 666 cohort members, whereas no CMV serostatus was recorded for the donor in question. A peripheral blood sample was provided by each donor, and peripheral blood mononuclear cells were used for TCR beta sequencing. Genomic DNA was extracted from the blood cell samples with the Qiagen DNeasy Blood Extraction Kit.

This clone was seen only a few times. The antigen it recognizes is unknown. Nothing much larger sits one base from this clone, and base qualities are not available. The library came from the immunoSEQ multiplex PCR assay. The multiplex PCR relied on a mix of 60 forward primers for TCR Vbeta segments and 13 reverse primers for TCR Jbeta segments. The CDR3 region of rearranged TCR beta genes was amplified from genomic DNA by a multiplex PCR assay. The amplified TCR beta libraries were sequenced on the Illumina HiSeq System as 87-base-pair reads. The authors' analysis ran thus. In a later analysis, some 80 million unique TCR beta chains were counted across the roughly 670 repertoires, and roughly 11 million of these chains were shared by at least two donors. Raw reads were error-corrected and collapsed into unique sequences with a nearest-neighbor algorithm that merged closely related sequences to remove PCR and sequencing errors. To assign V, D and J gene segments, CDR3 sequences were aligned to IMGT reference sequences. For a sequence to be retained, a match of at least six nucleotides to both a V gene segment and a J gene segment was required. Rearrangements were called productive when the CDR3 lacked stop codons and stayed in frame with V and J; all others were non-productive. CDR3 was defined by IMGT convention, running from the second conserved V-encoded cysteine to the conserved J-encoded phenylalanine. The earlier analysis of fewer than 750 of the donors excluded sequences that lacked an unambiguous match to a single V gene segment. An earlier analysis of 450 to 650 of the donors called V segments functional above 56.7% productive rearrangements and segregating when the between-donor standard deviation exceeded 5%. A statistical classification framework was built for diagnosing cytomegalovirus status from the catalog of TCR beta chain sequences. A later analysis assigned V and J genes by comparing TCR nucleotide sequences with IMGT/GENE-DB human TR gene sequences. A later analysis assigned CDR3 sequences and most-parsimonious VDJ recombination scenarios with the TCRdist pipeline. In a later analysis, each TCR beta chain was defined by its CDR3 amino acid sequence together with its V-gene family, and reads without a unique V-gene family were excluded. As a way to deal with suspected cross-contamination and a sequencing artifact, a later analysis dropped under 600 nucleotide sequences that were highly shared and had low generation probability. In a later analysis, a clonal expansion index for each public chain was calculated from normalized within-repertoire ranks of inferred template counts. In a later analysis, generation probabilities were computed with a VDJ recombination model fitted to out-of-frame rearrangements, and the resulting probabilities were checked against IGoR. A later analysis scored TCR-TCR, TCR-HLA and TCR-CMV co-occurrence with hypergeometric tests, applying a repertoire-size bias correction to TCR pairs. False discovery rates were estimated in a later analysis by permuting HLA or CMV assignments 20 times. In a later analysis, co-occurring TCRs were grouped using DBSCAN, and TCRdist sequence similarity was added for clustering within HLA-allele-positive subsets. Repertoires with fewer than 30,000 or more than 120,000 public chains were left out of co-occurrence clustering, as were a handful of repertoires with anomalous nucleotide sharing. As stored in TCRdb, this immuneACCESS dataset retains in-frame rearrangements with V and J assigned. A fraction of the clones does not appear; measured against another copy, unresolved V genes explain less than half of the discrepancy, and the remainder lacks a known reason. That table is the source of V, J and clone size, and D and trimming were worked out from the DNA. This sample comprises some 130,000 clones, about 80% of them detected only once. More than 4.5% of the sample goes to the ten largest clones.

This clonotype originated in a man between 25 and 39 years old in good health. The receptor chain draws on TRBV29-1 and TRBJ2-5; 7 bases in between match TRBD2. The sample comprised PBMCs. The CDR3 loop reads CSVHERGQAAQYF. The bases are TGCAGCGTCCACGAGCGGGGTCAGGCGGCCCAGTACTTC.